The T cell receptor beta chain described here comes from a study of T cell changes during pregnancy in multiple sclerosis. Produced via immunoSEQ multiplex PCR; TCRdb's table is partial and in-frame only. There are approximately 93,000 clones in the sample; about 91% occur only once, and approximately 0.97% lies in the top ten. From germline, CDR1 is SEHNR and CDR2 FQNEAQ (reference sequence). The CDR3 is made up of 11 amino acids. The ends were cut back, 5 bases at V and 5 bases at J, with 7 bases in the middle. The chain carries TRBV7-9 and TRBJ2-7; D not resolved. This specimen consisted of peripheral blood, obtained before pregnancy. The origin of this receptor is a female donor with multiple sclerosis, enrolled in a pregnancy study. The CDR3 reads CASSPQDEQYF. In DNA form, the CDR3 reads TGTGCCAGCAGCCCCCAGGACGAGCAGTACTTC.